Included here is one T cell receptor beta chain sequence, with context. As yet, its antigen is unknown. The CDR3 runs 15 residues. The junction had 11 bases not matched to a gene; V was cut back by 6 bases and J by 5 bases. Germline lookup yields CDR1 MNHEY and CDR2 SVGEGT. TCRdb re-called the RT-PCR reads through MiXCR, storing one row per CDR3 protein. The table shows a few hundred thousand distinct CDR3 sequences, with approximately 12% occurring only once. This specimen belongs to a study of response to subunit inactivated influenza vaccine. Study results and limitations: Every seasonal influenza vaccination brings in few new T cells, the authors suggested.

The TCR comes from a man aged 50 to 59 who received an inactivated influenza vaccine. Source: non-naive T cells sorted from PBMCs, taken less than 15 days before vaccination. V and J are TRBV6-2 or TRBV6-3 and TRBJ2-7, with 9 bases lining up with TRBD2. DNA for the CDR3: TGTGCCAGCAGGCAAGCGGGAGGATCCTATAACGAGCAGTACTTC. Translated, it gives CASRQAGGSYNEQYF.